Below, 8 T cell receptor beta chains from the same sample are listed, as sequenced in a study of cytomegalovirus exposure and HLA in healthy donors. The PCR made use of 60 Vbeta and 13 Jbeta primers. Clones were sequenced by immunoSEQ multiplex PCR, and TCRdb holds only the in-frame ones, with some missing. Of roughly 190,000 clones listed, over 80% were seen once; the top ten hold 1.3%. Material for sequencing was PBMCs. The source of these receptors is a man aged 25-45 years in good health and CMV-seronegative.

The chain combines TRBV30 with TRBJ1-1, with D possibly TRBD1 on 6 matching bases. Germline CDR1 and CDR2: GTSNPN and SVGIG (reference sequence). V lost 3 bases and J lost 5, with 16 bases in between. This CDR3 is built from 14 residues. Here the CDR3 reads CAWRLGAGVTEAFF. The CDR3 bases are TGTGCCTGGAGGCTTGGGGCAGGGGTTACTGAAGCTTTCTTT. The full variable domain, completed using reference TRBV30 and TRBJ1-1, is SQTIHQWPATLVQPVGSPLSLECTVEGTSNPNLYWYRQAAGRGLQLLFYSVGIGQISSEVPQNLSASRPQDRQFILSSKKLLLSDSGFYLCAWRLGAGVTEAFFGQGTRLTVV.

The chain is built from TRBV18 and TRBJ1-5; TRBD1 might be the D (5 bases). Trimming removed 3 bases from V and 3 bases from J, with 12 bases in between. The CDR3 covers 15 residues. CDR1 is KGHSH, CDR2 LQKENI, per germline. Here the CDR3 reads CASSPIAGDNQPQHF. DNA of the CDR3: TGTGCCAGCTCACCTATAGCGGGGGACAATCAGCCCCAGCATTTT.

V is TRBV7-9 and J is TRBJ2-7; TRBD1 might be the D (5 bases). V lost 7 bases and J lost 7, with 14 bases in between. The CDR3 totals 12 residues. The germline V gene has CDR1 SEHNR and CDR2 FQNEAQ (reference sequence). The CDR3 protein is CASNQAAGEQYF. DNA for the CDR3: TGTGCCAGCAACCAGGCCGCAGGGGAGCAGTACTTC.

The V call is TRBV9, the J call TRBJ1-2; D possibly corresponds to TRBD1 (6 bases). The V end lost 0 bases, the J end lost 4 bases, and 19 bases lay between the germline ends. Germline V gene data show CDR1 as SGDLS and CDR2 as YYNGEE. CDR3 length equals 17 residues. The CDR3 here is CASSVEYRVTGLYGYTF. The CDR3 DNA sequence: TGTGCCAGCAGCGTAGAATACAGGGTTACCGGACTCTATGGCTACACCTTC.

To note about this clone: The junction and the germline gene differ at one end; a read error may be behind it. The chain links TRBV7-7 to TRBJ2-1; the D gene is possibly TRBD1 (5 bases). This CDR3 has 15 amino acids. CDR1 is SSHAT, CDR2 FNYEAQ, per germline (reference sequence). Here the CDR3 reads CASSLRWAGYNEQFF. The CDR3 DNA reads TGTGCTAGCAGCCTCCGCTGGGCAGGGTACAATGAGCAGTTCTTC.

The chain has TRBV2 and TRBJ2-7; a possible D gene is TRBD2 (5 bases). The assigned J gene may be wrong: the sequence end matches TRBJ2-5 better. CDR1 is SNHLY, CDR2 FYNNEI, per germline. This CDR3 is 16 amino acids long. CDR3 residues: CASSEVPAGVGETQYF. CDR3 sequence (DNA): TGTGCCAGCAGTGAAGTGCCGGCGGGTGTTGGAGAGACCCAGTACTTC.

The chain recombines TRBV5-1 with TRBJ2-7; weak D call: TRBD2 (6 bases). With 0 bases removed from V and 3 bases from J, the gap between germline ends came to 10 bases. CDR1 and CDR2 from the germline V gene are SGHRS and YFSETQ. CDR3 size: 14 residues. The CDR3: CASSLAWRDYEQYF. DNA of the CDR3: TGCGCCAGCAGCTTGGCATGGAGGGACTACGAGCAGTACTTC. The entire variable domain, with the rest obtained from reference TRBV5-1 and TRBJ2-7, is as follows: KAGVTQTPRYLIKTRGQQVTLSCSPISGHRSVSWYQQTPGQGLQFLFEYFSETQRNKGNFPGRFSGRQFSNSRSEMNVSTLELGDSALYLCASSLAWRDYEQYFGPGTRLTVT.

The chain is built from TRBV5-1 and TRBJ1-2; 9 positions agree with TRBD1. J was trimmed by 8 bases and V by 7 bases; bases with no gene match: 9. Germline V CDR1 and CDR2: SGHRS, YFSETQ. The CDR3 is 13 residues long. This CDR3 is CASGVQGAQGYTF. The CDR3 DNA reads TGCGCCAGCGGAGTACAGGGGGCCCAAGGCTACACCTTC. Full variable domain (remainder filled in from reference TRBV5-1 and TRBJ1-2): KAGVTQTPRYLIKTRGQQVTLSCSPISGHRSVSWYQQTPGQGLQFLFEYFSETQRNKGNFPGRFSGRQFSNSRSEMNVSTLELGDSALYLCASGVQGAQGYTFGSGTRLTVV.